The 32 T cell receptor beta chains given below trace back to one sample, sequenced in a study of CD8 T cells in ankylosing spondylitis (dated by TCRdb to 2017 to 2019). Library method: 5' RACE. The run used an Illumina HiSeq 2500. TCRdb reprocessing: public reads trimmed at Q25 with fastp, clones called with MiXCR, in-frame beta chains kept. Rows with one shared CDR3 protein collapse into an entry with the most common genes and DNA. A total of approximately 350,000 distinct CDR3 sequences appear in this sample, 20% to 25% of them only once. In total, the top ten clones hold under 15% of the sample. Sample: blood, either unsorted or a sorted T cell fraction (not recorded which). The receptors derive from a male donor with ankylosing spondylitis or in good health (not recorded which).

The V and J genes are TRBV9 and TRBJ2-1; the D gene could be TRBD1 or TRBD2 (7 bases each). CDR1 and CDR2 from the germline V gene are SGDLS and YYNGEE. The CDR3 is made up of 15 amino acids. The V and J ends lost 4 bases and 7 bases respectively, with 18 bases between them. The CDR3 loop is CASSLGGTATNEQFF. The CDR3 nucleotides are TGTGCCAGCAGCCTGGGGGGGACAGCGACGAATGAGCAGTTCTTC.

V and J are TRBV2 and TRBJ2-7; D is tentatively TRBD1 or TRBD2 (5 bases each). The germline V gene encodes CDR1 SNHLY and CDR2 FYNNEI. V was shortened by 4 bases and J by 6 bases, with 13 bases between the two germline ends. There are 13 residues in the CDR3. CDR3 loop: CASSGGWGSEQYF. Here the CDR3 DNA reads TGTGCCAGCAGTGGGGGGTGGGGGAGCGAGCAGTACTTC.

This clonotype was found a few times. This rearrangement joins TRBV7-2 to TRBJ2-1; TRBD1 might be the D (6 bases). V gave up 6 bases and J gave up 6 bases, with 15 bases separating them. This CDR3 has 14 residues. Germline CDR1 reads SGHTA; CDR2 reads FQGNSA. The CDR3 sequence: CASSSPGEVNEQFF. The CDR3 nucleotides read TGTGCCAGCAGTTCTCCAGGGGAAGTCAATGAGCAGTTCTTC.

This clonotype has a handful of counts. The chain employs TRBV12-3 or TRBV12-4 and TRBJ1-1, with 9 bases that match TRBD1. The V segment lost 6 bases and the J segment 3 bases; nucleotides outside the gene matches: 2. The CDR3 runs to 13 residues. The CDR3 DNA reads TGTGCCAGCAGGGACAGGGGCGACACTGAAGCTTTCTTT. Its protein is CASRDRGDTEAFF.

The rearrangement uses TRBV24-1 and TRBJ2-1, with 9 bases identical to TRBD1. Germline assignment: CDR1 KGHDR and CDR2 SFDVKD. The CDR3 loop spans 15 amino acids. Trimming removed 4 bases from V and 4 bases from J; junction bases left unmatched: 4. DNA for the CDR3: TGTGCCACCAGTGACCCCGGGACAGGGTACAATGAGCAGTTCTTC. Translated: CATSDPGTGYNEQFF.

This clonotype was seen a handful of times. This rearrangement joins TRBV5-5 to TRBJ2-1, with 8 bases fitting TRBD1. The CDR3 runs 15 residues. Looked up from germline, CDR1 is SGHKS and CDR2 is YYEKEE (reference sequence). J gave up 8 bases and V 2 bases, and 9 bases lay outside the gene matches. The CDR3 bases are TGTGCCAGCAGCTTCGTGCAGGGGGCTTTACATGAGCAGTTCTTC. It yields the protein CASSFVQGALHEQFF.

This clonotype was detected only a few times. The chain carries TRBV29-1 and TRBJ2-5; possible D gene TRBD1, 5 bases. The CDR3 consists of 15 residues. Trimming left V 4 bases short and J 5 bases short, with 20 bases between. Per germline, CDR1 SQVTM and CDR2 ANQGSEA. In nucleotides, the CDR3 is TGCAGCGTTGGAAGGCGGAATCAGGGTTGGGAGACCCAGTACTTC. Protein sequence: CSVGRRNQGWETQYF.

The genes are TRBV28 and TRBJ1-2; D unresolved. There are 13 residues in the CDR3. V lost 3 bases and J lost 2, with 7 bases in between. Germline assignment: CDR1 MDHEN and CDR2 SYDVKM. The CDR3 reads CASSLTGNYGYTF. CDR3 sequence (DNA): TGTGCCAGCAGTTTGACGGGCAACTATGGCTACACCTTC.

This clonotype was seen more than once but under ten times. The genes are TRBV29-1 and TRBJ1-2, with TRBD1 matching over 7 bases. After removal of 6 bases from V and 6 bases from J, the junction contained 10 bases not matched to a gene. The CDR3 has 13 residues. Per the germline V gene, CDR1 is SQVTM and CDR2 is ANQGSEA. This CDR3 reads CSVVQQGPNGYTF. The DNA for the CDR3 is TGCAGCGTAGTTCAACAGGGGCCCAATGGCTACACCTTC. The full variable domain, completed using reference TRBV29-1 and TRBJ1-2, is SAVISQKPSRDICQRGTSLTIQCQVDSQVTMMFWYRQQPGQSLTLIATANQGSEATYESGFVIDKFPISRPNLTFSTLTVSNMSPEDSSIYLCSVVQQGPNGYTFGSGTRLTVV.

The chain recombines TRBV10-1 with TRBJ2-1; 9 bases align to TRBD1. The ends lost 4 bases at V and 5 bases at J; junction bases unmatched: 9. The CDR3 has 16 residues. The germline V gene encodes CDR1 WNHNN and CDR2 SYGVQD (reference sequence). CDR3 DNA: TGCGCCAGCAGTGGACCGATCCGGGACAGGGACAATGAGCAGTTCTTC. Translating gives CASSGPIRDRDNEQFF.

There are a few counts of this clonotype. The gene calls are TRBV29-1 and TRBJ2-5; D is unresolved. The V and J ends lost 4 bases and 5 bases respectively, with 26 bases between them. This CDR3 contains 17 residues. In germline, CDR1 is SQVTM, CDR2 ANQGSEA. The CDR3 sequence is CSVGSWPGPSVRETQYF. CDR3 nucleotides: TGCAGCGTTGGGTCTTGGCCCGGACCGAGCGTCCGGGAGACCCAGTACTTC.

J is TRBJ1-4 and V is TRBV6-1; TRBD1 matches 8 bases. The CDR3 length is 19 residues. The germline gives CDR1 MNHNS, CDR2 SASEGT. V lost 6 bases and J lost 8; bases outside the gene matches: 23. CDR3 DNA: TGTGCCAGCAGAGTAACCGGGACAGGTGACCTTTGGAGCATCGAAAAACTGTTTTTT. This gives the protein CASRVTGTGDLWSIEKLFF.

This clonotype was counted only a few times. The chain is built from TRBV7-9 and TRBJ2-7; TRBD1 matches at 7 bases. The CDR3 extends over 13 amino acids. Germline trimming cut 5 bases from V and 2 bases from J; bases unmatched to any gene: 3. In germline, CDR1 is SEHNR, CDR2 FQNEAQ (reference sequence). CDR3 sequence (DNA): TGTGCCAGCAGCGCAGGGGGACCCTACGAGCAGTACTTC. Translated, it gives CASSAGGPYEQYF.

In this sample, this clonotype turned up a few times. The V and J genes are TRBV12-3 or TRBV12-4 and TRBJ2-3, with D unresolved. Trimming removed 6 bases from V and 1 base from J, with 11 bases in between. This CDR3 has 14 amino acids. CDR3 amino acids: CASSPGKRTDTQYF. CDR3 nucleotides: TGTGCCAGCAGCCCGGGCAAGCGCACAGATACGCAGTATTTT.

The genes are TRBV20-1 and TRBJ2-7, with D possibly TRBD1 on 6 matching bases. V was clipped by 2 bases and J by 1 base, with 9 bases between them. The V gene's germline CDR1 is DFQATT and CDR2 SNEGSKA (reference sequence). This CDR3 comprises 13 residues. CDR3 sequence reads: CSARFRGSYEQYF. The CDR3 coding sequence is TGCAGTGCTAGATTTAGGGGGTCCTACGAGCAGTACTTC.

This clonotype turned up a few times. V usage is TRBV12-3 or TRBV12-4 and J usage is TRBJ2-7; D may match TRBD1 or TRBD2 (5 bases each). V was cut by 5 bases and J by 0 bases, with 11 bases left in between. The CDR3 sequence is 14 residues long. The CDR3 sequence: CASSARDGSYEQYF. CDR3 nucleotide sequence: TGTGCCAGCAGTGCCCGGGACGGCTCCTACGAGCAGTACTTC.

This clonotype was seen only a few times. The rearrangement links TRBV12-3 or TRBV12-4 to TRBJ2-1; the D is unclear. This CDR3 is 15 amino acids long. V was trimmed by 3 bases and J by 7 bases, leaving 16 bases between them. The CDR3 sequence is CASSFPFAVGNEQFF. In DNA, the CDR3 is TGTGCCAGCAGTTTCCCTTTTGCGGTAGGGAATGAGCAGTTCTTC.

This chain joins TRBV4-1 and TRBJ1-6, with D possibly TRBD1 on 5 matching bases. Germline V CDR1 and CDR2: MGHRA, YSYEKL. Trimming removed 0 bases at V and 8 bases at J, with 8 bases between. CDR3 length: 14 residues. The CDR3 DNA reads as TGCGCCAGCAGCCAAGATGAGGGGTATTCACCCCTCCACTTT. Translating it yields CASSQDEGYSPLHF.

The table lists this clonotype with a few counts. The V gene is TRBV12-3 or TRBV12-4, the J gene TRBJ2-3, with D possibly TRBD1 on 6 matching bases. Deletions cut 3 bases from V and 4 bases from J, with 8 bases between. The CDR3 has 13 amino acids. CDR3 bases: TGTGCCAGCAGTTTGCAGGGGTCAGATACGCAGTATTTT. It is translated as CASSLQGSDTQYF.

The V gene is TRBV4-1, the J gene TRBJ2-7; D is ambiguous. The V gene's germline CDR1 is MGHRA and CDR2 YSYEKL. The V gene lost 6 bases and the J gene lost 0 bases, with 15 bases spanning the gap. The CDR3 is 15 amino acids. This chain's CDR3 is CASSYGPGGSYEQYF. In DNA form, the CDR3 reads TGCGCCAGCAGTTATGGTCCGGGTGGCTCCTACGAGCAGTACTTC.

This clonotype occurred a few times. The genes are TRBV11-1 and TRBJ2-2; 9 nucleotides agree with TRBD2. Germline values: CDR1 SGHAT, CDR2 FQDESV (reference sequence). V lost 4 bases, J lost 3 bases, and 18 bases stayed unmatched. The CDR3 has 20 residues. For the CDR3, the DNA is TGTGCCAGCAGCTCCCGTTTCCCCAAAGCGGGGGGCCAAGACACCGGGGAGCTGTTTTTT. Protein: CASSSRFPKAGGQDTGELFF.

The CDR3 DNA is TGCAGTGCCCCTCCCGGGACAGGGGATGGCGGGCCCTACGAGCAGTACTTC. It specifies CSAPPGTGDGGPYEQYF. The chain is built from TRBV20-1 and TRBJ2-7; 10 bases fit TRBD1. This CDR3 has 17 amino acids. V was pared by 6 bases and J by 2 bases, with 16 bases of the junction left unmatched. Germline lookup yields CDR1 DFQATT and CDR2 SNEGSKA (reference sequence).

The chain combines TRBV12-3 or TRBV12-4 with TRBJ2-2; tentative D call: TRBD1 (5 bases). The V and J ends lost 5 bases and 6 bases respectively, with 16 bases between them. CDR3 size: 15 residues. Written as DNA, the CDR3 is TGTGCCAGCAGTCCCTCCAGTGTGGGGCCCGGGGAGCTGTTTTTT. Translation: CASSPSSVGPGELFF.

This clonotype showed up just a few times. The chain employs TRBV10-3 and TRBJ2-7; D call uncertain. V was shortened by 3 bases and J by 0 bases, with 12 bases between the two germline ends. This CDR3 spans 15 amino acids. Germline lookup yields CDR1 ENHRY and CDR2 SYGVKD. CDR3: CAISEGERSSYEQYF. The DNA of the CDR3 is TGTGCCATCAGTGAAGGTGAAAGAAGCTCCTACGAGCAGTACTTC.

V gene TRBV12-3 or TRBV12-4 combines with J gene TRBJ2-3; the match to TRBD2 covers 11 bases. The CDR3 has 16 amino acids. The ends lost 7 bases at V and 4 bases at J; junction bases unmatched: 10. CDR3 DNA: TGTGCCAGCACCCCCTCGACGGGACTAGCGGCAGATACGCAGTATTTT. Translated, it gives CASTPSTGLAADTQYF.

The sample holds a few counts of this clonotype. The rearrangement uses TRBV4-1 and TRBJ2-2, with D possibly TRBD1 on 5 matching bases. CDR3 length equals 13 residues. The ends were cut back, 1 base at V and 10 bases at J, with 10 bases in the middle. Germline V CDR1 and CDR2: MGHRA, YSYEKL. The CDR3 is CASSQGQTLELFF. The CDR3 DNA reads as TGCGCCAGCAGCCAAGGACAGACCCTGGAGCTGTTTTTT.

This clonotype has just a few counts. The gene calls are TRBV5-5 and TRBJ2-3; D is perhaps TRBD1 (5 bases). The V gene's germline CDR1 is SGHKS and CDR2 YYEKEE (reference sequence). V was shortened by 5 bases and J by 0 bases, with 10 bases between the two germline ends. The length of the CDR3 is 14 residues. The CDR3 coding sequence is TGTGCCAGCAGAGGACAACCTAGCACAGATACGCAGTATTTT. Its translation is CASRGQPSTDTQYF.

This clonotype has a handful of counts. The chain combines TRBV27 with TRBJ2-7, with D maybe TRBD1 (6 bases). Germline CDR1 reads MNHEY; CDR2 reads SMNVEV (reference sequence). The V end was cut by 3 bases, the J end by 5 bases, with 17 bases between. The CDR3 totals 15 residues. The CDR3: CASSFSPVGAHEQYF. DNA for the CDR3: TGTGCCAGCAGTTTTTCCCCGGTGGGGGCCCACGAGCAGTACTTC.

This clonotype has only a few counts. The chain recombines TRBV5-1 with TRBJ1-3; D possibly corresponds to TRBD1 (5 bases). CDR1 is SGHRS and CDR2 is YFSETQ in the germline V gene. The ends were cut back, 3 bases at V and 0 bases at J, with 13 bases in the middle. This CDR3 spans 16 amino acids. CDR3 in DNA: TGCGCCAGCAGCTCCTCGCAGGGTATCTCTGGAAACACCATATATTTT. It yields the protein CASSSSQGISGNTIYF.

This clonotype has a handful of counts. The V gene is TRBV20-1, the J gene TRBJ2-5; possibly TRBD2 for D (6 bases). V lost 1 base and J lost 0, with 15 bases in between. Germline values: CDR1 DFQATT, CDR2 SNEGSKA (reference sequence). The CDR3 contains 16 residues. The CDR3 bases are TGCAGTGCTAGAGTGGGTCAGGGACTTAACCAAGAGACCCAGTACTTC. As protein: CSARVGQGLNQETQYF.

This clonotype was seen a few times. The genes are TRBV11-2 and TRBJ2-5; D not resolved. Germline V gene sequence: CDR1 SGHAT, CDR2 FQNNGV. The CDR3 is 14 amino acids. The V gene lost 1 base and the J gene lost 1 base, with 7 bases spanning the gap. CDR3: CASSLGQSQETQYF. In DNA form, the CDR3 reads TGTGCCAGCAGCTTAGGGCAGTCCCAAGAGACCCAGTACTTC.

J is TRBJ2-2 and V is TRBV29-1; 9 nucleotides line up with TRBD1. The CDR3 covers 16 residues. With V trimmed by 3 bases and J by 7 bases, 12 bases remained unmatched. Germline-derived CDR1 and CDR2 are SQVTM and ANQGSEA. Here the CDR3 reads CSVEFPGQGYLGELFF. Here the CDR3 DNA reads TGCAGCGTTGAGTTCCCCGGACAGGGGTACCTCGGGGAGCTGTTTTTT.